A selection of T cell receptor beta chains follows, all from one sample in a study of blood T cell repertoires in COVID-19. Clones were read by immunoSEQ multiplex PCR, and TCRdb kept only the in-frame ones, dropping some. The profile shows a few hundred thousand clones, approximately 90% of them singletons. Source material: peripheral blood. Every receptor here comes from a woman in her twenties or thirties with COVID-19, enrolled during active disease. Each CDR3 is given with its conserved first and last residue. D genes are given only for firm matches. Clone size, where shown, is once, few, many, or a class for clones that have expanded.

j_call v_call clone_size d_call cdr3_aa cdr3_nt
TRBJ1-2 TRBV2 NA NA CASSEGRATFDYGYTF TGTGCCAGCAGTGAAGGCAGGGCCACATTTGACTATGGCTACACCTTC
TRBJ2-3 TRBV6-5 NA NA CASLLRRPDTQYF TGTGCCAGCCTTCTGCGCAGGCCAGATACGCAGTATTTT
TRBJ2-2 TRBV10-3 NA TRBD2 CAIMSASGRGGTGELFF TGTGCCATCATGTCGGCTAGCGGGAGAGGTGGAACCGGGGAGCTGTTTTTT
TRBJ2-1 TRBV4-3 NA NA CASSQDIQPGSYNEQFF TGCGCCAGCAGCCAAGATATCCAACCCGGCTCCTACAATGAGCAGTTCTTC
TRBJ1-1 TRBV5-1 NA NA CASSLVEGLGAFF TGCGCCAGCAGCTTGGTGGAGGGCTTAGGGGCTTTCTTT
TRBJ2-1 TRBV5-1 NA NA CATTPGGAEGSYNEQFF TGCGCCACTACCCCGGGGGGCGCCGAGGGGTCCTACAATGAGCAGTTCTTC
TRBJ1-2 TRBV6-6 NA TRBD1 CASSYTGQGYGYTF TGTGCCAGCAGTTACACCGGACAGGGGTATGGCTACACCTTC
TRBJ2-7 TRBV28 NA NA CASSGTGTLNYEQYF TGTGCCAGCAGTGGAACCGGGACACTAAACTACGAGCAGTACTTC
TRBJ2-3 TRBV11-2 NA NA CASSLSVADTQYF TGTGCCAGCAGCTTATCAGTTGCAGATACGCAGTATTTT
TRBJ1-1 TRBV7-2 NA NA CASSPSFEADEAFF TGTGCCAGCAGCCCCTCTTTCGAGGCAGACGAAGCTTTCTTT
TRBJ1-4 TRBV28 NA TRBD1 CASRPQTGRKATNEKLFF TGTGCCAGCAGACCCCAGACAGGGCGGAAGGCAACTAATGAAAAACTGTTTTTT
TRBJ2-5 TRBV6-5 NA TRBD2 CASNLAGPPETQYF TGTGCCAGCAACCTAGCGGGACCTCCAGAGACCCAGTACTTC
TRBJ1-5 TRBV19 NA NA CASSPSRGGVGNQPQHF TGTGCCAGTAGTCCGTCTAGGGGGGGGGTAGGCAATCAGCCCCAGCATTTT
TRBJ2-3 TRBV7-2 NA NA CASRQRLGEDTQYF TGTGCCAGCAGACAGCGGCTAGGAGAAGATACGCAGTATTTT
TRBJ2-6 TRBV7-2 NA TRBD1 CASSLYGTVRSGANVLTF TGTGCCAGCAGCTTATACGGGACAGTCCGCTCTGGGGCCAACGTCCTGACTTTC
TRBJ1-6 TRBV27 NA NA CASSLSSRGFNSPLHF TGTGCCAGCAGTTTATCTAGCAGGGGCTTTAATTCACCCCTCCACTTT
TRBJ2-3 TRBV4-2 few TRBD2 CASSHGPLTSGGADTQYF TGTGCCAGCAGCCATGGCCCACTGACTAGCGGGGGGGCAGATACGCAGTATTTT
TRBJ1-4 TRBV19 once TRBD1 CASSPRTGTNEKLFF TGTGCCAGTAGTCCACGGACAGGGACTAATGAAAAACTGTTTTTT
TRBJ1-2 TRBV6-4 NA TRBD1 CASRDDRGYGYTF TGTGCCAGCAGGGATGACAGGGGGTATGGCTACACCTTC
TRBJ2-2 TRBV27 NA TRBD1 CASSSTGNSAGELFF TGTGCCAGCAGTTCGACAGGGAATAGCGCCGGGGAGCTGTTTTTT
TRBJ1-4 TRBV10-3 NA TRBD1 CAISEYGTGSEKLFF TGTGCCATCAGTGAGTACGGGACAGGGAGTGAAAAACTGTTTTTT
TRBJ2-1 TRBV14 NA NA CASSPLDGIINEQFF TGTGCCAGCAGCCCCCTGGACGGGATCATTAATGAGCAGTTCTTC
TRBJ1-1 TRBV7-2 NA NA CASSPTPNTEAFF TGTGCCAGCAGCCCGACACCCAACACTGAAGCTTTCTTT
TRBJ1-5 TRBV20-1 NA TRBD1 CSASRFRTGGHQPQHF TGCAGTGCTAGTAGATTCCGGACAGGTGGGCATCAGCCCCAGCATTTT
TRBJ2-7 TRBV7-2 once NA CASSFDPGAYEQYF TGTGCCAGCAGCTTCGACCCCGGGGCCTACGAGCAGTACTTC
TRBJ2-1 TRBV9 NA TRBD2 CASSATSGGRDEQFF TGTGCCAGCAGCGCCACTAGCGGGGGGCGGGATGAGCAGTTCTTC
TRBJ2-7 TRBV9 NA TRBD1 CASSPRDRAYEQYF TGTGCCAGCAGCCCCCGGGACAGGGCCTACGAGCAGTACTTC
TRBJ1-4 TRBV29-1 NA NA CSVAVSNEKLFF TGCAGCGTTGCCGTCAGTAATGAAAAACTGTTTTTT
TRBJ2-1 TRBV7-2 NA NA CASSPRQNEQFF TGTGCCAGCAGCCCCCGACAGAATGAGCAGTTCTTC
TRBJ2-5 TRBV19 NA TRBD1 CASSAQTGVETQYF TGTGCCAGTAGTGCCCAGACAGGGGTAGAGACCCAGTACTTC
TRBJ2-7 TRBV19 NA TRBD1 CASSTGTVYYEQYF TGTGCCAGTAGTACCGGGACAGTGTACTACGAGCAGTACTTC
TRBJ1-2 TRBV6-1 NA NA CASSESVSNSPVYGYTF TGTGCCAGCAGTGAGTCCGTCTCTAATTCTCCGGTCTATGGCTACACCTTC
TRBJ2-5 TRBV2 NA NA CASLREVQETQYF TGTGCCAGCCTGAGGGAGGTCCAAGAGACCCAGTACTTC
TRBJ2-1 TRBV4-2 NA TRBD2 CASSQRSGGVGNEQFF TGTGCCAGCAGCCAGCGAAGCGGGGGGGTTGGGAATGAGCAGTTCTTC
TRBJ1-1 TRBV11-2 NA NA CASSLRGFMNTEAFF TGTGCCAGCAGCTTGCGGGGATTCATGAACACTGAAGCTTTCTTT
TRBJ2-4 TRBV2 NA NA CASSPLSAPQYF TGTGCCAGCAGCCCCTTAAGCGCACCCCAGTACTTC
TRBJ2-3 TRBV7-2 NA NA CASSSYNTDTQYF TGTGCCAGCAGCTCCTATAACACAGATACGCAGTATTTT
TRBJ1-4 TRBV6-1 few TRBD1 CASSEPGQGGKLFF TGTGCCAGCAGTGAACCGGGACAGGGGGGAAAACTGTTTTTT
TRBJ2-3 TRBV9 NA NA CASSVLQGRNTDTQYF TGTGCCAGCAGCGTATTACAGGGAAGGAACACAGATACGCAGTATTTT
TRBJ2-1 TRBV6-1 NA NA CASSEGGCGAESSYNEQFF TGTGCCAGCAGTGAAGGGGGATGCGGAGCGGAGAGCTCCTACAATGAGCAGTTCTTC
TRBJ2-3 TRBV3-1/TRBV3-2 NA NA CASSQVSGGPDTQYF TGTGCCAGCAGCCAAGTGTCAGGGGGGCCGGATACGCAGTATTTT
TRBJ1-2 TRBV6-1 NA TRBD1 CASSEYYRGQGYTF TGTGCCAGCAGTGAATACTACAGGGGGCAAGGCTACACCTTC
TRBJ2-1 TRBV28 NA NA CASSLGASPWNEQFF TGTGCCAGCAGTTTAGGGGCCTCTCCCTGGAATGAGCAGTTCTTC
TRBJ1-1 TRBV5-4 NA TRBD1 CASSRSGQGLSEAFF TGTGCCAGCAGTCGGTCGGGACAGGGGCTCTCTGAAGCTTTCTTT
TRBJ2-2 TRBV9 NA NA CASSVTLGGNTGELFF TGTGCCAGCAGCGTAACGTTGGGGGGGAACACCGGGGAGCTGTTTTTT
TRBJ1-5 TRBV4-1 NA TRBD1 CASSHDPGGKSNQPQHF TGCGCCAGCAGCCACGACCCAGGGGGCAAAAGCAATCAGCCCCAGCATTTT
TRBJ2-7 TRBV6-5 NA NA CASSYSYLGRAEQYF TGTGCCAGCAGTTACTCCTATTTAGGCAGGGCCGAGCAGTACTTC
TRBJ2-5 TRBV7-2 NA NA CASSLVPESETQYF TGTGCCAGCAGCTTAGTGCCCGAGTCAGAGACCCAGTACTTC
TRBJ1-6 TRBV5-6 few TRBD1 CASSPGQISDSPLHF TGTGCCAGCAGCCCGGGACAGATTTCGGATTCACCCCTCCACTTT
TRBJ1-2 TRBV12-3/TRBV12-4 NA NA CASSRTENYGYTF TGTGCCAGCAGCCGGACAGAAAACTATGGCTACACCTTC
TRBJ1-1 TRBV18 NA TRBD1 CASSSDRGEAFF TGTGCCAGCTCATCCGACAGGGGTGAGGCTTTCTTT
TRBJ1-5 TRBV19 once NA CASSIGQLLFGPQHF TGTGCCAGTAGTATAGGGCAGTTGTTATTTGGGCCCCAGCATTTT
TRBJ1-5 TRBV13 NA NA CASSFRSRQPQHF TGTGCCAGCAGCTTCCGTTCCCGGCAGCCCCAGCATTTT
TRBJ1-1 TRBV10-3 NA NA CAISPSGEGAFF TGTGCCATCAGTCCGTCGGGAGAGGGGGCTTTCTTT
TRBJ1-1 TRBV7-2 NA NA CASSLYGQTNTEAFF TGTGCCAGCAGCTTGTATGGACAGACCAACACTGAAGCTTTCTTT
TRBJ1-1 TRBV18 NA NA CASSPPTQPGLPKAFF TGTGCCAGCTCACCACCGACCCAGCCAGGGTTACCAAAAGCTTTCTTT
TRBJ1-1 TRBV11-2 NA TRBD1 CASSLEDRGQAFF TGTGCCAGCAGCCTAGAGGACAGGGGACAAGCTTTCTTT
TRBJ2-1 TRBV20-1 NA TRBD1 CSARDRDEQFF TGCAGTGCTAGGGACAGGGATGAGCAGTTCTTC